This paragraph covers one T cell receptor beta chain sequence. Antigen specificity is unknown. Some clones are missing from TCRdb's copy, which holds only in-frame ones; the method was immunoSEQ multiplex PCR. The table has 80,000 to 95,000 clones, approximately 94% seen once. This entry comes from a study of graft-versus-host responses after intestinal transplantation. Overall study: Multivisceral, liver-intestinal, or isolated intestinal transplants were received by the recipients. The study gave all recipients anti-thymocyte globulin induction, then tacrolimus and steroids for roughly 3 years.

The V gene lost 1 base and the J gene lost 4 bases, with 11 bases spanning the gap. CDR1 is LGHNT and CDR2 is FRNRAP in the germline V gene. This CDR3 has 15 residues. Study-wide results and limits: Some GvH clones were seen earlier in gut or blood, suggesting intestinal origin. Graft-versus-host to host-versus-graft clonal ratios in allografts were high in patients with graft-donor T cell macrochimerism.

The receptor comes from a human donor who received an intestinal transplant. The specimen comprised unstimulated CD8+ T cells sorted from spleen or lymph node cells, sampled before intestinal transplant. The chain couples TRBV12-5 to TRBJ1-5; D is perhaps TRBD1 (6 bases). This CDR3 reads CASGLEQGLNQPQHF. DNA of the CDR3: TGTGCTAGTGGTTTGGAACAGGGTCTAAATCAGCCCCAGCATTTT.